This T cell receptor beta chain was sequenced in a study of follicular helper T cells after annual influenza vaccination. Notes on the study in general: For non-cTfh compartments, undersampling could not be ruled out.

Sequencing of TCRB used Survey level resolution. Measured with immunoSEQ multiplex PCR; TCRdb has only the in-frame clones, and not every one. The table has about 9,600 clones, roughly four fifths seen once; the top ten hold 0.77%. On this clone itself: Its antigen is unidentified.

Germline V CDR1 and CDR2: SGHNT, YYREEE (reference sequence). The CDR3 has 13 amino acids. V shed 2 bases and J 7 bases; nucleotides not matched to a gene: 2. Indicated time point: 2014-2015 season, 7 days after vaccination. Sequenced here: CXCR5- memory CD4+ T cells sorted from blood, sampled 7 days after influenza vaccination. The genes are TRBV5-4 and TRBJ2-1; 8 bases are shared with TRBD1. This receptor was taken from an adult who received the influenza vaccine. CDR3 nucleotide sequence: TGTGCCAGCAGCTTCCGGACAGGGAATGAGCAGTTCTTC. This gives the protein CASSFRTGNEQFF. Drawing the rest from reference TRBV5-4 and TRBJ2-1, the complete variable domain is ETGVTQSPTHLIKTRGQQVTLRCSSQSGHNTVSWYQQALGQGPQFIFQYYREEENGRGNFPPRFSGLQFPNYSSELNVNALELDDSALYLCASSFRTGNEQFFGPGTRLTVL.